The 7 T cell receptor beta chains below were found in one sample sequenced in a study of blood T cell repertoires in COVID-19. The table came from immunoSEQ multiplex PCR; TCRdb's copy has only in-frame clones and leaves some out. The sample contains approximately 270,000 clones, approximately 85% of which appear only once. Sequencing was performed on PBMCs or T cells enriched from blood (not recorded which). These receptors originate from a woman aged 25 to 39 who had recovered from COVID-19.

The chain uses TRBV3-1 (or the pseudogene TRBV3-2) and TRBJ1-1; 7 bases line up with TRBD1. The V and J ends lost 11 bases and 4 bases, in that order; junction bases with no gene match: 7. The CDR3 has 12 amino acids. Germline V CDR1 and CDR2: LGHDT, YNNKEL (reference sequence). The CDR3 DNA reads as TGTGCCGTCAGACAGGGAGGCACTGAAGCTTTCTTT. It is translated as CAVRQGGTEAFF.

V and J are TRBV7-9 and TRBJ1-2, with TRBD1 as a possible D gene (6 bases). Germline V CDR1 and CDR2: SEHNR, FQNEAQ (reference sequence). Trimming removed 3 bases at V and 6 bases at J, with 8 bases between. There are 12 residues in the CDR3. This chain's CDR3 is CASSFTGHGYTF. The CDR3 DNA is TGTGCCAGCAGCTTCACAGGGCATGGCTACACCTTC.

V usage is TRBV7-2 and J usage is TRBJ1-5; D possibly corresponds to TRBD1 (6 bases). Deletions cut 3 bases from V and 3 bases from J, with 12 bases between. Germline lookup yields CDR1 SGHTA and CDR2 FQGNSA. The CDR3 runs 15 residues. The CDR3 region is CASSFRGGANQPQHF. CDR3 nucleotides: TGTGCCAGCAGCTTTCGCGGGGGGGCCAATCAGCCCCAGCATTTT.

CDR3 residues: CASSFPTGSGYTF. The CDR3 DNA follows: TGTGCCAGCAGTTTCCCCACAGGCAGTGGCTACACCTTC. The chain links TRBV27 to TRBJ1-2; possibly TRBD1 for D (5 bases). CDR1 is MNHEY, CDR2 SMNVEV, per germline (reference sequence). The CDR3 has 13 residues. V was trimmed by 3 bases and J by 7 bases, leaving 12 bases between them.

This chain connects TRBV5-6 to TRBJ2-5; 10 bases map to TRBD2. V gave up 5 bases and J gave up 4 bases; unmatched junction bases: 2. The CDR3 is made up of 13 amino acids. Germline CDR1 SGHDT, CDR2 YYEEEE. This CDR3 reads CASRRLAGETQYF. The CDR3 nucleotides read TGTGCCAGCAGGCGACTAGCGGGAGAGACCCAGTACTTC.

This rearrangement joins TRBV4-1 to TRBJ1-1; D unresolved. Trimming removed 0 bases at V and 4 bases at J, with 27 bases between. The CDR3 loop spans 20 amino acids. Per germline, CDR1 MGHRA and CDR2 YSYEKL. In DNA form, the CDR3 reads TGCGCCAGCAGCCAAGATACCTTGACTACTCATCACCCCTCGGTCACTGAAGCTTTCTTT. Amino acids: CASSQDTLTTHHPSVTEAFF.

This chain links TRBV10-3 with TRBJ2-3, with 7 bases lining up with TRBD1. The junction had 10 bases not matched to a gene; V was cut back by 0 bases and J by 1 base. CDR3 size: 18 residues. Germline CDR1 is ENHRY and CDR2 is SYGVKD. DNA for the CDR3: TGTGCCATCAGTGAGTCCACAGGGGCCGGGGCGGGCACAGATACGCAGTATTTT. Translating gives CAISESTGAGAGTDTQYF.